The following is a TCR beta chain sequence with its context. Its antigen is not known. Clones were sequenced by immunoSEQ multiplex PCR, and TCRdb holds only the in-frame ones, with some missing. The sample lists about 18,000 clones; about 80% were seen once. The source of the sample is a study of OX40 agonist ivuxolimab in advanced cancers. Study-level background: The dose-escalation group included hepatocellular carcinoma, melanoma, renal cell carcinoma and head and neck cancer. A partial response was reached by three patients: one with hepatocellular carcinoma and two with cutaneous melanoma.

Germline values: CDR1 MGHRA, CDR2 YSYEKL. This CDR3 has 15 amino acids. Unmatched junction bases numbered 6, after V lost 1 base and J lost 9 bases. General observations from the study: Low normalized T-cell clonal expansion also characterized some of the nonresponders. Doses of 0.1 to 3.0 mg/kg were accompanied by clonal expansion of CD4+ and CD8+ blood T cells by week 6.

Sample: CD4+ or CD8+ T cells sorted from blood, taken in a trial of the OX40 agonist ivuxolimab. The TCR sequence derives from an adult with an advanced solid tumor such as melanoma, head and neck, liver or kidney cancer. This chain connects TRBV4-1 to TRBJ1-6, with TRBD1 matching 7 bases. The CDR3 sequence: CASSQVGQASSPLHF. The CDR3, as DNA: TGCGCCAGCAGCCAAGTCGGACAGGCCTCTTCACCCCTCCACTTT.